This T cell receptor beta chain was sequenced during a study of cytomegalovirus exposure and HLA in healthy donors. Germline V gene sequence: CDR1 SEHNR, CDR2 FQNEAQ (reference sequence). V was cut by 2 bases and J by 3 bases, with 3 bases left in between. CDR3 length equals 12 residues. TCRdb's copy holds only in-frame clones and misses some; the assay was immunoSEQ multiplex PCR. The sample records roughly 190,000 clones, about 83% being singletons. This receptor was identified in a woman aged 18-29 years in good health and CMV-seronegative. The J gene is TRBJ2-3, the V gene TRBV7-9; unclear D gene. The sample consisted of PBMCs. Written as DNA, the CDR3 is TGTGCCAGCAGCTTACGTACAGATACGCAGTATTTT. Protein: CASSLRTDTQYF.